The 21 T cell receptor beta chains listed next were all sequenced from one sample in a study of blood T cell repertoires in COVID-19. TCRdb keeps only in-frame clones here, not all; method: immunoSEQ multiplex PCR. Counted here are 200,000 to 250,000 clones, around four fifths occurring once; the ten biggest clones make up 15%. The sample was PBMCs or T cells enriched from blood (not recorded which). These receptors all stem from a man between 40 and 49 years old who had recovered from COVID-19.

The rearrangement uses TRBV19 and TRBJ2-1; 16 bases match TRBD2. The CDR3 is 19 residues long. Losses at the gene ends were 7 bases for V and 8 bases for J; bases not matched to a gene: 17. Germline V CDR1 and CDR2: LNHDA, SQIVND (reference sequence). This CDR3 reads CASTLGGLAGGSIRDEQFF. The CDR3 DNA follows: TGTGCCAGTACCCTGGGGGGACTAGCGGGAGGGAGTATTCGGGATGAGCAGTTCTTC.

A few counts support this clone. The same CDR3 arises from other DNA sequences in this sample as well. The genes are TRBV28 and TRBJ1-1; D is undetermined. The CDR3 runs to 12 residues. Germline-derived CDR1 and CDR2 are MDHEN and SYDVKM. V was pared by 4 bases and J by 1 base, with 4 bases between. CDR3 residues: CASSSGNTEAFF. CDR3 nucleotide sequence: TGTGCCAGCAGTTCAGGGAACACTGAAGCTTTCTTT.

V and J are TRBV7-9 and TRBJ2-1, with a weak D call TRBD2 (6 bases). This CDR3 has 17 amino acids. Deletions cut 2 bases from V and 0 bases from J, with 14 bases between. Germline assignment: CDR1 SEHNR and CDR2 FQNEAQ (reference sequence). CDR3 coding DNA: TGTGCCAGCAGCTTACGGGGGTCTGGGGGCTCCTACAATGAGCAGTTCTTC. Translating it yields CASSLRGSGGSYNEQFF.

In regard to this clone: This clone may be a read error of a much larger clone one base away. For the CDR3, the DNA is TGTGCCAGCAGTTTTGACAGGGGGATCTATGGCTACACCTTC. Translating gives CASSFDRGIYGYTF. The chain is built from TRBV27 and TRBJ1-2; 9 positions agree with TRBD1. CDR1 and CDR2 (germline): MNHEY, SMNVEV (reference sequence). The trim removed 3 bases at V and 4 bases at J, leaving 3 bases unmatched. The CDR3 runs to 14 residues.

The CDR3 nucleotides read TGTGCCAGCAGCCTACTAGCGGGAGGTCGTGAGCAGTACTTC. Encoded protein: CASSLLAGGREQYF. The V call is TRBV7-8, the J call TRBJ2-7; TRBD2 matches at 12 bases. The CDR3 has 14 residues. The germline V gene has CDR1 SGHVS and CDR2 FQNEAQ. J lost 7 bases, V lost 5 bases, and 6 bases had no gene match.

In this sample, this clone turned up many times. This rearrangement joins TRBV24-1 to TRBJ2-5; a possible D gene is TRBD2 (6 bases). CDR1 is KGHDR and CDR2 is SFDVKD in the germline V gene. The germline V and J ends were trimmed by 7 bases and 4 bases, with 18 bases remaining between them. The CDR3 covers 15 residues. CDR3 sequence: CATRRRGQGVETQYF. The CDR3 region has the DNA TGTGCCACCAGGCGGAGGGGTCAGGGAGTAGAGACCCAGTACTTC.

The V gene is TRBV6-2 or TRBV6-3, the J gene TRBJ2-1; 7 bases are a match to TRBD2. This CDR3 region has 14 residues. V shed 5 bases, J shed 10 bases, and the junction held 11 bases outside the gene matches. The V gene's germline CDR1 is MNHEY and CDR2 SVGEGT. The CDR3 reads CASSPGGTSREQFF. The CDR3 DNA is TGTGCCAGCAGTCCGGGGGGTACCTCCAGGGAGCAGTTCTTC.

The chain has TRBV7-2 and TRBJ2-3, with 7 bases aligning to TRBD2. Germline lookup yields CDR1 SGHTA and CDR2 FQGNSA. The CDR3 contains 15 residues. J gave up 4 bases and V 2 bases, and 6 bases lay outside the gene matches. Here the CDR3 DNA reads TGTGCCAGCAGCTTATGGGGGGAGGGCCCAGATACGCAGTATTTT. This gives the protein CASSLWGEGPDTQYF. Combining the CDR3 with reference TRBV7-2 and TRBJ2-3 gives the whole variable domain GAGVSQSPSNKVTEKGKDVELRCDPISGHTALYWYRQSLGQGLEFLIYFQGNSAPDKSGLPSDRFSAERTGGSVSTLTIQRTQQEDSAVYLCASSLWGEGPDTQYFGPGTRLTVL.

In DNA, the CDR3 is TGTGCCAGCAGCTTGCTTAGTCAGGGTCTCGGCCAGCCCCAGCATTTT. It is translated as CASSLLSQGLGQPQHF. The V and J genes are TRBV5-5 and TRBJ1-5; D is possibly TRBD1 (5 bases). CDR1 SGHKS and CDR2 YYEKEE come from the germline V gene (reference sequence). V was cut by 1 base and J by 7 bases, with 18 bases left in between. CDR3 length: 16 amino acids.

CDR3 loop: CASSQDNYEQYF. The CDR3 DNA reads TGTGCCAGCAGCCAGGACAACTACGAGCAGTACTTC. V usage is TRBV7-9 and J usage is TRBJ2-7, with D tentatively TRBD1 (5 bases). The CDR3 has 12 residues. V was cut by 5 bases and J by 3 bases, with 8 bases left in between. Looked up from germline, CDR1 is SEHNR and CDR2 is FQNEAQ (reference sequence). The full variable domain, with the rest looked up from reference TRBV7-9 and TRBJ2-7, is DTGVSQNPRHKITKRGQNVTFRCDPISEHNRLYWYRQTLGQGPEFLTYFQNEAQLEKSRLLSDRFSAERPKGSFSTLEIQRTEQGDSAMYLCASSQDNYEQYFGPGTRLTVT.

The J gene is TRBJ2-2, the V gene TRBV11-2; 12 bases map to TRBD2. The V and J ends lost 4 bases and 8 bases, in that order; junction bases with no gene match: 5. The CDR3 is 15 residues long. Germline CDR1 is SGHAT and CDR2 is FQNNGV. The CDR3 reads CASSSRLAGDGELFF. CDR3 bases: TGTGCCAGCAGCTCTAGACTAGCGGGAGATGGGGAGCTGTTTTTT. Full variable domain (missing parts from reference TRBV11-2 and TRBJ2-2): EAGVAQSPRYKIIEKRQSVAFWCNPISGHATLYWYQQILGQGPKLLIQFQNNGVVDDSQLPKDRFSAERLKGVDSTLKIQPAKLEDSAVYLCASSSRLAGDGELFFGEGSRLTVL.

The table lists this clone with a count of one. This chain links TRBV7-2 with TRBJ2-2; perhaps TRBD2 as D (6 bases). V was shortened by 5 bases and J by 6 bases, with 13 bases between the two germline ends. Germline CDR1 SGHTA, CDR2 FQGNSA. This CDR3 contains 14 residues. The CDR3 DNA follows: TGTGCCAGCAGCCTCACGTGGGGGGCCGGGGAGCTGTTTTTT. Encoded protein: CASSLTWGAGELFF.

The chain links TRBV12-3 or TRBV12-4 to TRBJ2-1; D is uncertain. Trimming stripped 1 base from V and 6 bases from J, with 4 bases between. This CDR3 comprises 12 residues. In DNA form, the CDR3 reads TGTGCCAGCAGTTTAGGGAGCAATGAGCAGTTCTTC. This codes for CASSLGSNEQFF.

The chain is built from TRBV9 and TRBJ2-3, with 8 bases aligning to TRBD1. V lost 0 bases, J lost 1 base, and 4 bases stayed unmatched. The CDR3 contains 16 residues. CDR1 and CDR2 from the germline V gene are SGDLS and YYNGEE. Here the CDR3 reads CASSVGSTGGTDTQYF. Written as DNA, the CDR3 is TGTGCCAGCAGCGTAGGATCGACAGGGGGCACAGATACGCAGTATTTT. Based on the CDR3 plus reference TRBV9 and TRBJ2-3, the full variable domain is DSGVTQTPKHLITATGQRVTLRCSPRSGDLSVYWYQQSLDQGLQFLIQYYNGEERAKGNILERFSAQQFPDLHSELNLSSLELGDSALYFCASSVGSTGGTDTQYFGPGTRLTVL.

In the case of this clone: Other DNA sequences in this specimen translate into the identical CDR3. The chain has TRBV7-3 and TRBJ2-1; 14 bases fit TRBD2. The CDR3 has 15 residues. V trimming: 4 bases; J trimming: 7 bases; junction bases outside the gene matches: 3. The germline CDR1 and CDR2 sequences are SGHTA and FQGTGA. For the CDR3, the DNA is TGTGCCAGCAGCTCAGGACTAGCGGGGGGAAATGAGCAGTTCTTC. It encodes CASSSGLAGGNEQFF.

V is TRBV28 and J is TRBJ1-5, with 11 bases that match TRBD1. CDR1 and CDR2 (germline): MDHEN, SYDVKM. The CDR3 consists of 15 residues. The V segment lost 6 bases and the J segment 1 base; nucleotides outside the gene matches: 2. The CDR3 region has the DNA TGTGCCAGCAGGGGACAGGGGGGCAGCAATCAGCCCCAGCATTTT. It is translated as CASRGQGGSNQPQHF.

The rearrangement links TRBV7-9 to TRBJ1-4; D possibly corresponds to TRBD1 (5 bases). In germline, CDR1 is SEHNR, CDR2 FQNEAQ (reference sequence). Trimming stripped 5 bases from V and 5 bases from J, with 12 bases between. The CDR3 covers 14 residues. CDR3 sequence reads: CASSGGTDNEKLFF. DNA for the CDR3: TGTGCCAGCAGCGGAGGGACTGACAATGAAAAACTGTTTTTT.

The table lists this clone with a few counts. Here the CDR3 reads CASGTRTEQYF. CDR3 sequence (DNA): TGTGCCAGCGGGACTCGGACCGAGCAGTACTTC. This sequence joins TRBV6-5 and TRBJ2-7; TRBD2 is a possible D gene (6 bases). V was pared by 8 bases and J by 6 bases, with 11 bases between. The CDR3 has 11 residues. Germline V lookup: CDR1 MNHEY, CDR2 SVGAGI.

The chain uses TRBV28 and TRBJ2-2; no reliable D call. The CDR3 totals 12 residues. Germline V gene data show CDR1 as MDHEN and CDR2 as SYDVKM. Deletions cut 4 bases from V and 6 bases from J, with 6 bases between. The CDR3, as DNA: TGTGCCAGCAGTTCGAGGCCCGGGGAGCTGTTTTTT. Amino acids: CASSSRPGELFF.

This clone was detected once. The chain uses TRBV19 and TRBJ1-2; D gene unclear. The germline V and J ends were trimmed by 2 bases and 4 bases, with 17 bases remaining between them. The CDR3 sequence is 16 residues long. Germline assignment: CDR1 LNHDA and CDR2 SQIVND (reference sequence). The CDR3 nucleotides are TGTGCCAGTAGTATATCTACAGCCGCAAACCTCTATGGCTACACCTTC. Its protein is CASSISTAANLYGYTF.

There are a few counts of this clone. The chain recombines TRBV5-1 with TRBJ2-7; 8 nucleotides align to TRBD2. Germline V gene data show CDR1 as SGHRS and CDR2 as YFSETQ. V shed 7 bases and J 2 bases; nucleotides not matched to a gene: 8. This CDR3 contains 14 residues. The CDR3 sequence: CASRRSGGAYEQYF. The CDR3 nucleotides read TGCGCCAGCCGGCGGTCCGGGGGGGCCTACGAGCAGTACTTC. The whole variable domain, remainder taken from reference TRBV5-1 and TRBJ2-7, is KAGVTQTPRYLIKTRGQQVTLSCSPISGHRSVSWYQQTPGQGLQFLFEYFSETQRNKGNFPGRFSGRQFSNSRSEMNVSTLELGDSALYLCASRRSGGAYEQYFGPGTRLTVT.